One sample yielded the 17 T cell receptor beta chains listed below, sequenced in a study of T cell responses to AZD1222 COVID-19 vaccine. Only in-frame clones appear in the TCRdb table, and some are missing; sequencing was by immunoSEQ multiplex PCR. The sample lists about 190,000 clones; 87% were seen once. This sample comprised peripheral blood, obtained on day 0 of MenACWY control vaccination. The receptors come from an adult in good health.

The V gene is TRBV24-1, the J gene TRBJ2-1, with TRBD2 matching 9 bases. This CDR3 spans 16 amino acids. V lost 4 bases, J lost 4 bases, and 7 bases stayed unmatched. Germline V gene data show CDR1 as KGHDR and CDR2 as SFDVKD. The CDR3 spells CATSEASGVIYNEQFF. The CDR3 DNA reads TGTGCCACCAGTGAGGCTAGCGGGGTGATATACAATGAGCAGTTCTTC.

The chain joins TRBV9 to TRBJ2-7; 7 nucleotides align to TRBD1. Germline lookup yields CDR1 SGDLS and CDR2 YYNGEE. With 3 bases clipped from V and 0 bases from J, the junction kept 0 bases outside the gene matches. The CDR3 is made up of 13 amino acids. CDR3 nucleotide sequence: TGTGCCAGCAGCGGGGACAGCTCCTACGAGCAGTACTTC. As protein: CASSGDSSYEQYF.

The V call is TRBV11-3, the J call TRBJ2-1, with D perhaps matching TRBD1 (5 bases). V was shortened by 1 base and J by 1 base, with 11 bases between the two germline ends. The CDR3 extends over 16 amino acids. Germline V gives CDR1 SGHNT, CDR2 YENEEA. As DNA, the CDR3 is TGTGCCAGCAGCTTAGGAGGCCAGGGTTCCTACAATGAGCAGTTCTTC. Protein product: CASSLGGQGSYNEQFF.

The J gene is TRBJ1-1, the V gene TRBV7-8; 7 bases fit TRBD1. The trim removed 4 bases at V and 4 bases at J, leaving 21 bases unmatched. CDR1 is SGHVS, CDR2 FQNEAQ, per germline. The CDR3 has 19 residues. This chain's CDR3 is CASSSLTVTGARRGTEAFF. In DNA, the CDR3 is TGTGCCAGCAGCTCCCTTACCGTAACAGGGGCCCGGCGGGGCACTGAAGCTTTCTTT.

The V gene is TRBV4-2, the J gene TRBJ2-1, with D uncertain. The germline CDR1 and CDR2 sequences are LGHNA and YNFKEQ. The CDR3 spans 13 residues. V was pared by 10 bases and J by 2 bases, with 12 bases between. DNA of the CDR3: TGTGCCAACGAGGACCGACCCTACAATGAGCAGTTCTTC. Residues: CANEDRPYNEQFF.

There are a few counts of this clone. The rearrangement joins TRBV19 to TRBJ1-3; D is ambiguous. Germline V CDR1 and CDR2: LNHDA, SQIVND (reference sequence). The ends were cut back, 5 bases at V and 0 bases at J, with 11 bases in the middle. The CDR3 is made up of 15 amino acids. CDR3 bases: TGTGCCAGTAGTCGAAGAAACCCCTCTGGAAACACCATATATTTT. It specifies CASSRRNPSGNTIYF.

The table lists this clone with a count of one. The V call is TRBV7-6, the J call TRBJ2-1, with D perhaps TRBD1 (6 bases). Trimming removed 0 bases from V and 0 bases from J, with 12 bases in between. The V gene's germline CDR1 is SGHVS and CDR2 FNYEAQ. The CDR3 is made up of 17 amino acids. CDR3 in DNA: TGTGCCAGCAGCTTAGCGAGTTCAGGGGCCTCCTACAATGAGCAGTTCTTC. It is translated as CASSLASSGASYNEQFF.

In nucleotides, the CDR3 is TGCGCCAGCAGCCAAGAGGAGGGGCACTTCTCTGGAAACACCATATATTTT. The encoded protein is CASSQEEGHFSGNTIYF. The rearrangement uses TRBV4-3 and TRBJ1-3, with a possible D match to TRBD1 (5 bases). There are 17 residues in the CDR3. V was trimmed by 0 bases and J by 0 bases, leaving 12 bases between them. Germline assignment: CDR1 LGHNA and CDR2 YSLEER.

The chain couples TRBV19 to TRBJ2-3; tentatively, D is TRBD2 (5 bases). Between the trimmed V and J ends, which lost 5 bases and 6 bases, there was a span of 15 bases. CDR3 size: 14 residues. Per germline, CDR1 LNHDA and CDR2 SQIVND (reference sequence). CDR3 sequence reads: CASSADRGRDTQYF. CDR3 sequence (DNA): TGTGCCAGTAGTGCGGACCGGGGAAGGGATACGCAGTATTTT.

This clone was picked up a small number of times. The chain uses TRBV7-9 and TRBJ2-3; 9 bases agree with TRBD1. CDR3 length: 15 amino acids. Germline loops: CDR1 SEHNR, CDR2 FQNEAQ (reference sequence). J gave up 6 bases and V 5 bases, and 9 bases lay outside the gene matches. The chain's CDR3 is CASSRNRGRGDTQYF. DNA of the CDR3: TGTGCCAGCAGCCGAAACAGGGGGCGTGGGGATACGCAGTATTTT.

The V gene is TRBV18, the J gene TRBJ2-7; D gene unclear. CDR1 KGHSH and CDR2 LQKENI come from the germline V gene. Trimming took off 3 bases at V and 1 base at J, with 10 bases between the two ends. The CDR3 spans 14 residues. CDR3 region: CASSPGPGSYEQYF. The CDR3 nucleotides read TGTGCCAGCTCACCCGGTCCAGGATCCTACGAGCAGTACTTC. Full variable domain (rest looked up from reference TRBV18 and TRBJ2-7): NAGVMQNPRHLVRRRGQEARLRCSPMKGHSHVYWYRQLPEEGLKFMVYLQKENIIDESGMPKERFSAEFPKEGPSILRIQQVVRGDSAAYFCASSPGPGSYEQYFGPGTRLTVT.

The chain joins TRBV5-5 to TRBJ2-5; tentatively, D is TRBD1 (5 bases). Trimming removed 4 bases from V and 4 bases from J, with 11 bases in between. Germline CDR1 reads SGHKS; CDR2 reads YYEKEE (reference sequence). The CDR3 covers 13 residues. The CDR3, as DNA: TGTGCCAGCAGCCTAGTGACAGTAGAGACCCAGTACTTC. Translation: CASSLVTVETQYF. The full variable domain, completed using reference TRBV5-5 and TRBJ2-5, is DAGVTQSPTHLIKTRGQQVTLRCSPISGHKSVSWYQQVLGQGPQFIFQYYEKEERGRGNFPDRFSARQFPNYSSELNVNALLLGDSALYLCASSLVTVETQYFGPGTRLLVL.

V usage is TRBV30 and J usage is TRBJ1-4, with TRBD1 matching 7 bases. Germline V gene lookup returns CDR1 GTSNPN and CDR2 SVGIG (reference sequence). There are 14 residues in the CDR3. The V segment lost 3 bases and the J segment 5 bases; nucleotides outside the gene matches: 6. The CDR3 DNA is TGTGCCTGGAGGATGACAGGGACCAATGAAAAACTGTTTTTT. It specifies CAWRMTGTNEKLFF.

The gene calls are TRBV27 and TRBJ1-1; no clear D. Trimming cost V 2 bases and J 1 base, with 8 bases left between them. CDR1 is MNHEY, CDR2 SMNVEV, per germline (reference sequence). The length of the CDR3 is 14 residues. The CDR3 sequence: CASSLLAANTEAFF. CDR3 coding DNA: TGTGCCAGCAGTTTACTTGCAGCGAACACTGAAGCTTTCTTT.

The V call is TRBV29-1, the J call TRBJ1-2; no clear D. Germline V CDR1 and CDR2: SQVTM, ANQGSEA. The CDR3 contains 14 residues. The V and J ends lost 2 bases and 4 bases respectively, with 14 bases between them. CDR3 residues: CSVEKDQVAYGYTF. Written as DNA, the CDR3 is TGCAGCGTTGAAAAGGACCAGGTCGCCTATGGCTACACCTTC.

The V and J genes are TRBV7-3 and TRBJ1-1; D ambiguous. V was shortened by 5 bases and J by 0 bases, with 7 bases between the two germline ends. The CDR3 sequence is 13 residues long. Per germline, CDR1 SGHTA and CDR2 FQGTGA. This CDR3 is CASSVALNTEAFF. The CDR3, as DNA: TGTGCCAGCAGCGTCGCCTTGAACACTGAAGCTTTCTTT.

The chain has TRBV19 and TRBJ2-2, with D possibly TRBD2 on 6 matching bases. Germline-derived CDR1 and CDR2 are LNHDA and SQIVND (reference sequence). This CDR3 spans 14 amino acids. With 4 bases removed from V and 6 bases from J, the gap between germline ends came to 12 bases. In nucleotides, the CDR3 is TGTGCCAGTAGTAGGGGGGATCGGGCCGGGGAGCTGTTTTTT. Its protein product is CASSRGDRAGELFF.